This section outlines one TCR beta chain sequence together with its context. Its antigen remains unknown. The data originate from a study of T cell responses to AZD1222 COVID-19 vaccine. The method was immunoSEQ multiplex PCR; TCRdb's version includes in-frame clones alone and lacks a portion of them. The sample carries under 200,000 clones, less than 95% recorded once. The CDR3 totals 16 residues. Trimming stripped 6 bases from V and 4 bases from J, with 19 bases between. The germline V gene has CDR1 MNHNY and CDR2 SVGAGI (reference sequence). Study-level results: Repertoire sampling was restricted to post-peak T cell response timepoints. Spike-wide coverage was observed for vaccine-associated CD4 TCRs, with dominant responses at 160-218 and 743-854. Baseline testing showed seropositivity in only a handful of AZD1222 recipients. Rises in breadth and depth of Spike-specific TCRs came after two AZD1222 doses.

The chain is built from TRBV6-6 and TRBJ2-1; D is possibly TRBD1 (6 bases). This TCR came from an adult in good health. Sequencing was performed on peripheral blood, taken on day 0 of AZD1222 vaccination. Written as DNA, the CDR3 is TGTGCCAGCAGCCAAGGGCCCCAGGGGCCATACAATGAGCAGTTCTTC. Its translation: CASSQGPQGPYNEQFF.